In its sample, the clone carrying this T cell receptor (beta chain) was seen once. The data stem from a study of CD8 T cells in Susac syndrome. With 7 bases removed from V and 3 bases from J, the gap between germline ends came to 13 bases. Per germline, CDR1 MDHEN and CDR2 SYDVKM. The CDR3 has 14 amino acids. Reverse transcription of roughly 0.5 to 1 ug RNA was carried out with random hexamers. Multiplex PCR with immunoSEQ amplified the TCR beta CDR3 across 54 Vbeta and 13 Jbeta. TCRdb analysed the immunoSEQ multiplex PCR reads with MiXCR anew, one entry per CDR3 protein. This sample carries about 120,000 distinct CDR3 sequences, 96% of them seen once, and the ten largest clones take 0.12% to 0.15%. The T cells that were sequenced for TCR beta were CD8+ and CD4+ cells from blood.

This chain joins TRBV28 and TRBJ2-4; the D is unclear. The TCR originated in a human donor with Susac syndrome. The sequencing input was CD4+ T cells from PBMCs. CDR3 region: CASTTTPDKNIQYF. The CDR3 DNA is TGTGCCAGCACCACCACCCCCGACAAAAACATTCAGTACTTC.